Listed here are 10 T cell receptor beta chains from one sample, sequenced in a study of sequential checkpoint blockade in melanoma. This table comes from immunoSEQ multiplex PCR, and its TCRdb copy is limited to in-frame clones, with some not included. The sample lists around 41,000 clones, just over 85% seen once, with around 12% in the top ten. As to treatment: randomized to nivolumab then ipilimumab (arm A) or the reverse (arm B). Sequencing was performed on CD8+ T cells sorted from blood (inferred from file names), taken from a patient given nivolumab and ipilimumab in sequence. The origin of the receptors is a human donor with melanoma.

This clone was counted a single time. The chain is built from TRBV27 and TRBJ2-3, with D perhaps TRBD2 (6 bases). Between the trimmed V and J ends, which lost 3 bases and 3 bases, there was a span of 13 bases. CDR3 length: 15 amino acids. From germline, CDR1 is MNHEY and CDR2 SMNVEV (reference sequence). CDR3: CASSLERVETDTQYF. The CDR3 DNA follows: TGTGCCAGCAGTTTGGAGCGGGTGGAGACAGATACGCAGTATTTT.

This chain links TRBV27 with TRBJ2-3; TRBD2 matches 13 bases. The V segment lost 2 bases and the J segment 0 bases; nucleotides outside the gene matches: 5. Looked up from germline, CDR1 is MNHEY and CDR2 is SMNVEV (reference sequence). The CDR3 has 18 residues. This CDR3 reads CASSLIGLAGDSTDTQYF. The CDR3 nucleotides are TGTGCCAGCAGTTTAATCGGACTAGCGGGAGACAGCACAGATACGCAGTATTTT.

This clone was counted a few times. J is TRBJ2-2 and V is TRBV4-1, with D uncertain. Germline CDR1 and CDR2: MGHRA and YSYEKL. V lost 8 bases, J lost 0 bases, and 19 bases lay in between. The CDR3 is 17 amino acids. The CDR3 protein is CASGNIQQPPNTGELFF. CDR3 sequence (DNA): TGCGCCAGCGGAAATATACAGCAACCTCCGAACACCGGGGAGCTGTTTTTT.

The rearrangement joins TRBV27 to TRBJ2-1; D is perhaps TRBD1 (5 bases). CDR1 and CDR2 (germline): MNHEY, SMNVEV (reference sequence). The CDR3 has 16 residues. Trimming removed 0 bases from V and 1 base from J, with 10 bases in between. The CDR3 bases are TGTGCCAGCAGTTTATCTCAGGGTCCGTCCTACAATGAGCAGTTCTTC. It is translated as CASSLSQGPSYNEQFF.

The genes are TRBV9 and TRBJ1-1; possibly TRBD1 for D (6 bases). Germline-derived CDR1 and CDR2 are SGDLS and YYNGEE. Trimming pared 3 bases from V and 1 base from J, leaving 7 bases between. This CDR3 region has 13 residues. CDR3 protein: CASSEQGNTEAFF. For the CDR3, the DNA is TGTGCCAGCAGCGAACAGGGGAACACTGAAGCTTTCTTT.

This chain uses TRBV27 with TRBJ2-1, with a possible D match to TRBD2 (5 bases). From germline, CDR1 is MNHEY and CDR2 SMNVEV (reference sequence). The CDR3 spans 15 residues. Trimming pared 4 bases from V and 2 bases from J, leaving 12 bases between. CDR3 bases: TGTGCCAGCAGTTCCCCTACTAGGGCCTACAATGAGCAGTTCTTC. Protein product: CASSSPTRAYNEQFF.

Comment on this clone: Mismatch with germline at one junction end may stem from a read error. This chain links TRBV6-1 with TRBJ1-5; 8 positions agree with TRBD1. Germline V lookup: CDR1 MNHNS, CDR2 SASEGT. The CDR3 loop spans 17 amino acids. The DNA of the CDR3 is TGTGCCAGCCGTGACAGGGGCGGCTCTTTTAGCAATCAGCCCCAGCATTTT. This translates into CASRDRGGSFSNQPQHF.

This chain joins TRBV6-1 and TRBJ2-7; 12 bases align to TRBD2. The length of the CDR3 is 18 residues. J gave up 2 bases and V 1 base, and 9 bases lay outside the gene matches. Germline CDR1 reads MNHNS; CDR2 reads SASEGT. The CDR3 here is CASSEGILAGGPAYEQYV. The CDR3 DNA is TGTGCCAGCAGTGAAGGAATTCTAGCGGGAGGGCCCGCCTACGAGCAGTACGTC.

The chain uses TRBV27 and TRBJ2-1; 9 bases match TRBD2. CDR1 and CDR2 (germline): MNHEY, SMNVEV (reference sequence). Trimming took 5 bases from V and 2 from J; bases not matched to a gene: 4. The length of the CDR3 is 15 residues. Written as DNA, the CDR3 is TGTGCCAGCAGTGTGCTAGCGGGAACCTACAATGAGCAGTTCTTC. Amino acid sequence: CASSVLAGTYNEQFF.

This clone has only one observation. The V gene is TRBV18, the J gene TRBJ2-5; a possible D gene is TRBD1 (6 bases). Germline V gene lookup returns CDR1 KGHSH and CDR2 LQKENI. Trimming pared 2 bases from V and 11 bases from J, leaving 12 bases between. The CDR3 totals 12 residues. The CDR3 protein is CASSPGAGEQYF. The CDR3 coding sequence is TGTGCCAGCTCACCAGGGGCAGGGGAGCAGTACTTC.